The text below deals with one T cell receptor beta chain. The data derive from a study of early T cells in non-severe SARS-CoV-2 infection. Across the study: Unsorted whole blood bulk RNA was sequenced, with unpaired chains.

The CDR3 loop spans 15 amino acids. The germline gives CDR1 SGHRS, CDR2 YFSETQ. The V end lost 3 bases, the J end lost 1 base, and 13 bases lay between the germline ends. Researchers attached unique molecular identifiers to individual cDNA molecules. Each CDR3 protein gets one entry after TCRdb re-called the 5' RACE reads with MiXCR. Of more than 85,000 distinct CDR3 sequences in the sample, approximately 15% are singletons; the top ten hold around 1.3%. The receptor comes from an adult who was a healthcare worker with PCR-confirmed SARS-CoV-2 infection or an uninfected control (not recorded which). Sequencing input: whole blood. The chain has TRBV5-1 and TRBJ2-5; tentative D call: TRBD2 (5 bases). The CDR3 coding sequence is TGCGCCAGCAGCTCCTACCGAGGGAGCCAAGAGACCCAGTACTTC. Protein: CASSSYRGSQETQYF.